Listed below are T cell receptor beta chains from one sample, sequenced in a study of blood T cell repertoires in COVID-19. The assay was immunoSEQ multiplex PCR, and TCRdb's table has in-frame clones only and misses some. The repertoire holds around 190,000 clones, with more than 80% as singletons. The sequenced sample consisted of peripheral blood. All receptors derive from a woman in her 40s with COVID-19, enrolled during active disease. CDR3s include the opening cysteine and the closing phenylalanine or tryptophan. The order of the fields is D gene, J gene, V gene, clone size, CDR3 DNA, CDR3 protein. A D gene is named only where the DNA matches it firmly. Clone size, where shown, is once, few, many, or a class for clones that have expanded.

D: NA
J: TRBJ1-4
V: TRBV3-1/TRBV3-2
size: NA
DNA: TGTGCCAGCAGCCTGGGGGCTACTAATGAAAAACTGTTTTTT
CDR3: CASSLGATNEKLFF

D: TRBD1
J: TRBJ2-5
V: TRBV7-2
size: NA
DNA: TGTGCCAGCAGACTCCCGACAGGGCAAGAGACCCAGTACTTC
CDR3: CASRLPTGQETQYF

D: TRBD1
J: TRBJ2-3
V: TRBV3-1/TRBV3-2
size: NA
DNA: TGTGCCAGCAGCCCCCCCGGGACAGGGATCACAGATACGCAGTATTTT
CDR3: CASSPPGTGITDTQYF

D: NA
J: TRBJ1-6
V: TRBV3-1/TRBV3-2
size: NA
DNA: TGTGCCAGCAGCCAAGATCCTCCCAGGGTCCCCGGTAACACCCTCCACTTT
CDR3: CASSQDPPRVPGNTLHF

D: NA
J: TRBJ1-2
V: TRBV4-1
size: NA
DNA: TGCGCCAGCAGCCAAGGCCTCGGGAGAAACTATGGCTACACCTTC
CDR3: CASSQGLGRNYGYTF

D: TRBD2
J: TRBJ2-1
V: TRBV27
size: NA
DNA: TGTGCCAGCAGTTTGGGCCCGGGACTAGCGGGGGGAGTTCAGTTCTTC
CDR3: CASSLGPGLAGGVQFF

D: TRBD1
J: TRBJ1-1
V: TRBV19
size: NA
DNA: TGTGCCAGTCATATTCAGGGGGGCACTGAAGCTTTCTTT
CDR3: CASHIQGGTEAFF

D: TRBD2
J: TRBJ2-7
V: TRBV27
size: NA
DNA: TGTGCCAGCAGTTTATCTGCTAGCGGGAGTTACGAGCAGTACTTC
CDR3: CASSLSASGSYEQYF

D: TRBD2
J: TRBJ2-1
V: TRBV11-2
size: NA
DNA: TGTGCCAGCAGCTTAGAACTAGCGGGGTACTACAATGAGCAGTTCTTC
CDR3: CASSLELAGYYNEQFF

D: NA
J: TRBJ2-1
V: TRBV11-2
size: NA
DNA: TGTGCCAGCAGCTTGCAGGGTATGAGTACCAATGAGCAGTTCTTC
CDR3: CASSLQGMSTNEQFF

D: NA
J: TRBJ1-1
V: TRBV19
size: NA
DNA: TGTGCCAGTAGTACCCACAGGGTAATGAACACTGAAGCTTTCTTT
CDR3: CASSTHRVMNTEAFF

D: NA
J: TRBJ2-7
V: TRBV6-2/TRBV6-3
size: NA
DNA: TGTGCCAGCAGTTCGGACAGCTACGAGCAGTACTTC
CDR3: CASSSDSYEQYF

D: NA
J: TRBJ1-2
V: TRBV2
size: once
DNA: TGTGCCAGCAGTGATGTGACGGAACTATATCATGGCTACACCTTC
CDR3: CASSDVTELYHGYTF

D: NA
J: TRBJ1-5
V: TRBV10-2
size: few
DNA: TGCGCCAGCAGTGAATCGGGGGTGAATCAGCCCCAGCATTTT
CDR3: CASSESGVNQPQHF

D: NA
J: TRBJ2-1
V: TRBV7-3
size: NA
DNA: TGTGCCAGCAGTCATCTCACTAGCCACACCTACAATGAGCAGTTCTTC
CDR3: CASSHLTSHTYNEQFF

D: TRBD1
J: TRBJ2-1
V: TRBV2
size: NA
DNA: TGTGCCAGCAGATGGACAGGGGGCTCCTACAATGAGCAGTTCTTC
CDR3: CASRWTGGSYNEQFF

D: NA
J: TRBJ2-2
V: TRBV7-6
size: NA
DNA: TGTGCCAGCAGCTTAAGTGGGCCCGAAAGTCCCGGGGAGCTGTTTTTT
CDR3: CASSLSGPESPGELFF

D: NA
J: TRBJ1-6
V: TRBV20-1
size: NA
DNA: TGCAGTGCTAGTGGGGAGAATAATTCACCCCTCCACTTT
CDR3: CSASGENNSPLHF

D: NA
J: TRBJ2-1
V: TRBV2
size: NA
DNA: TGTGCCAGCAGTGAAGGTGGGAGCTCCTACAATGAGCAGTTCTTC
CDR3: CASSEGGSSYNEQFF

D: NA
J: TRBJ2-2
V: TRBV14
size: NA
DNA: TGTGCCAGCAGCCCGCAGTACGTTGGGGAGCTGTTTTTT
CDR3: CASSPQYVGELFF

D: NA
J: TRBJ2-7
V: TRBV30
size: NA
DNA: TGTGCCTGGAGACCCTCGGGGGTTAGCCGTACCTACGAGCAGTACTTC
CDR3: CAWRPSGVSRTYEQYF

D: TRBD1
J: TRBJ2-3
V: TRBV10-1
size: NA
DNA: TGCGCCAGCAGTGAGTTAGACAGGGGTGGTACAGATACGCAGTATTTT
CDR3: CASSELDRGGTDTQYF

D: NA
J: TRBJ1-1
V: TRBV7-3
size: once
DNA: TGTGCCAGCAGCGCCTCGGGTCAAACTGAAGCTTTCTTT
CDR3: CASSASGQTEAFF